These 5 T cell receptor beta chains share one sample of origin, sequenced in a study of technical replicates of blood from a few donors. TCRdb's table, derived via immunoSEQ multiplex PCR, lists solely in-frame clones and lacks some. Here the sample spans 70,000 or so clones, 88% being singletons. Sequenced: PBMCs. The receptors come from a human donor in good health. Some clones in this sample may be carry-over from other donors' samples.

This clone was counted a single time. This chain links TRBV9 with TRBJ2-2; 7 bases map to TRBD1. The germline CDR1 and CDR2 sequences are SGDLS and YYNGEE. V lost 6 bases to trimming and J lost 2 bases; unmatched junction nucleotides: 7. The CDR3 covers 15 residues. The CDR3 loop is CASNYWDSNTGELFF. DNA for the CDR3: TGTGCCAGCAACTACTGGGACAGTAACACCGGGGAGCTGTTTTTT.

The chain couples TRBV6-6 to TRBJ1-3, with D unresolved. Germline CDR1 MNHNY, CDR2 SVGAGI (reference sequence). The CDR3 loop spans 15 amino acids. V shed 2 bases and J shed 0 bases, with 8 bases lying between them. CDR3 coding DNA: TGTGCCAGCAGTTACGCGTTTTCCTCTGGAAACACCATATATTTT. Translation: CASSYAFSSGNTIYF.

The V gene is TRBV15, the J gene TRBJ2-1; TRBD2 matches 8 bases. The CDR3 loop spans 16 amino acids. Germline CDR1 LNHNV, CDR2 YYDKDF (reference sequence). V lost 3 bases and J lost 0; bases outside the gene matches: 4. The CDR3 spells CATSSLAGSSYNEQFF. CDR3 coding DNA: TGTGCCACCAGCAGCTTAGCGGGAAGCTCCTACAATGAGCAGTTCTTC.

The V and J genes are TRBV7-3 and TRBJ2-1, with TRBD1 matching 7 bases. Germline V gene sequence: CDR1 SGHTA, CDR2 FQGTGA. This CDR3 contains 15 residues. The V and J ends lost 5 bases and 0 bases, in that order; junction bases with no gene match: 4. The CDR3: CASSAPGGSYNEQFF. The CDR3 nucleotides read TGTGCCAGCAGCGCCCCAGGGGGCTCCTACAATGAGCAGTTCTTC.

This chain uses TRBV15 with TRBJ2-1; tentatively, D is TRBD1 (6 bases). Germline CDR1 and CDR2: LNHNV and YYDKDF (reference sequence). V lost 9 bases and J 5 bases, leaving 26 bases between the germline ends. The CDR3 is 17 residues long. For the CDR3, the DNA is TGTGCCACTTCCTTCCCCGATAGCACCAAGGGGGACAATGAGCAGTTCTTC. Translating it yields CATSFPDSTKGDNEQFF.